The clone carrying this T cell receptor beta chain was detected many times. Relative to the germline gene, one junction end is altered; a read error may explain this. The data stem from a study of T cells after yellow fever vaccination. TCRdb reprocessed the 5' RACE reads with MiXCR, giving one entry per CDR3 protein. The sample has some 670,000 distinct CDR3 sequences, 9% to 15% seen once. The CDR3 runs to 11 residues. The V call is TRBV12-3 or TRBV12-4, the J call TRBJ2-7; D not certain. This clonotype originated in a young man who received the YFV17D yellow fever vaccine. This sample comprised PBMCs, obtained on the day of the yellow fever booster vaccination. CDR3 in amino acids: CASSFGTRSHF. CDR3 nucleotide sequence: TGTGCCAGCAGTTTTGGAACCCGATCTCACTTC.